This T cell receptor beta chain was found in a study of shared clonotypes between healthy human individuals. In the study overall: The plates for each donor numbered three CD4 naive, three CD4 memory, two CD8 naive and one CD8 memory. Study-level points and caveats: Estimated richness values were generally larger in naive subsets than in memory subsets. Sorted-subset sequencing, rarefaction showed, was incomplete despite large depth.

An assay was performed, and its level was deep. The assay was immunoSEQ multiplex PCR, and TCRdb's table has in-frame clones only and misses some. This table holds some 2,100,000 clones, roughly 95% found once. Of note for this clone: Antigen: not known.

V was shortened by 10 bases and J by 1 base, with 24 bases between the two germline ends. CDR3 size: 17 residues. CDR1 and CDR2 (germline): SGHRS, YFSETQ. The sequence derives from a man younger than 30 in good health. Input material: naive CD4+ T cells sorted from blood. Subset meaning: CD45RA+ positively selected. The chain couples TRBV5-1 to TRBJ1-5; D might be TRBD1 (5 bases). Written as DNA, the CDR3 is TGCGCCTGTAACCCCGGGACCCGGAGGGAGAGCAATCAGCCCCAGCATTTT. It translates to CACNPGTRRESNQPQHF.